The 14 T cell receptor beta chains below were found in one sample sequenced in a study of shared clonotypes between healthy human individuals. Sequencing was performed with immunoSEQ multiplex PCR; in TCRdb, only in-frame clones are kept and a portion is missing. This table holds about 470,000 clones, roughly three quarters found once. The sample consisted of PBMCs. The receptors derive from a woman in her thirties or forties in good health. Some clones in this sample may be carry-over from other donors' samples.

J is TRBJ2-4 and V is TRBV19; TRBD1 or TRBD2 may be the D gene (7 bases each). The CDR3 extends over 13 amino acids. The germline V and J ends were trimmed by 5 bases and 13 bases, with 18 bases remaining between them. From germline, CDR1 is LNHDA and CDR2 SQIVND (reference sequence). This CDR3 is CASSGGDRWLQYF. In nucleotides, the CDR3 is TGTGCCAGTAGTGGGGGGGACAGATGGCTCCAGTACTTC.

CDR3 protein: CASSEDSFETQYF. The CDR3 DNA is TGCGCCAGCAGTGAGGACAGTTTTGAGACCCAGTACTTC. This sequence joins TRBV10-1 and TRBJ2-5; a possible D gene is TRBD1 (5 bases). Trimming removed 2 bases from V and 5 bases from J, with 9 bases in between. Germline CDR1 is WNHNN and CDR2 is SYGVQD (reference sequence). This CDR3 has 13 residues.

The chain joins TRBV7-3 to TRBJ2-7; D not resolved. The CDR3 is 14 residues long. Germline CDR1 is SGHTA and CDR2 is FQGTGA. V lost 4 bases to trimming and J lost 6 bases, with 16 bases between them. CDR3 region: CASSSGPPPSEQYF. The DNA for the CDR3 is TGTGCCAGCAGCTCCGGACCACCGCCGAGCGAGCAGTACTTC. The variable domain in full, completed from reference TRBV7-3 and TRBJ2-7, reads GAGVSQTPSNKVTEKGKYVELRCDPISGHTALYWYRQSLGQGPEFLIYFQGTGAADDSGLPNDRFFAVRPEGSVSTLKIQRTERGDSAVYLCASSSGPPPSEQYFGPGTRLTVT.

This clone has a single count. The gene calls are TRBV14 and TRBJ1-1; perhaps TRBD1 as D (5 bases). The germline V gene has CDR1 SGHDN and CDR2 FVKESK. The CDR3 spans 13 residues. V lost 4 bases to trimming and J lost 1 base, with 7 bases between them. The CDR3 DNA reads as TGTGCCAGCAGCCTGGGGGGGAACACTGAAGCTTTCTTT. Translating it yields CASSLGGNTEAFF.

At least ten counts were recorded for this clone. This rearrangement joins TRBV5-6 to TRBJ2-7; TRBD1 matches at 8 bases. Germline assignment: CDR1 SGHDT and CDR2 YYEEEE. This CDR3 has 18 residues. V dropped 4 bases and J dropped 1; count of bases not matched to a gene: 16. The CDR3 loop is CASSRGAGGYVPSYEQYF. CDR3 nucleotides: TGTGCCAGCAGCCGTGGGGCAGGGGGCTATGTACCGTCCTACGAGCAGTACTTC.

In its sample, this clone was seen once. The rearrangement joins TRBV5-1 to TRBJ2-7; a weak D match, TRBD2 (6 bases). Germline V gives CDR1 SGHRS, CDR2 YFSETQ. V shed 0 bases and J shed 6 bases, with 10 bases lying between them. CDR3 size: 13 residues. CDR3 protein: CASSLAGRSEQYF. CDR3 coding DNA: TGCGCCAGCAGCTTGGCGGGGAGGTCCGAGCAGTACTTC.

This clone appeared once. V gene TRBV10-3 combines with J gene TRBJ1-4, with D unresolved. This CDR3 is 13 amino acids long. Looked up from germline, CDR1 is ENHRY and CDR2 is SYGVKD. Trimming shortened V by 3 bases and J by 6 bases, and 8 bases separated the two germline ends. As DNA, the CDR3 is TGTGCCATCAGTGATGGGAGAGATGAAAAACTGTTTTTT. Residues: CAISDGRDEKLFF.

CDR3 in amino acids: CAWTRQGARVDTIYF. CDR3 bases: TGTGCCTGGACACGGCAGGGCGCTAGGGTAGACACCATATATTTT. This chain links TRBV30 with TRBJ1-3; D perhaps matches TRBD1 (5 bases). Germline CDR1 and CDR2: GTSNPN and SVGIG (reference sequence). CDR3 length equals 15 residues. Trimming cost V 4 bases and J 8 bases, with 21 bases left between them.

This chain connects TRBV15 to TRBJ1-5; 8 bases line up with TRBD1. The CDR3 sequence is 16 residues long. Germline CDR1 and CDR2: LNHNV and YYDKDF (reference sequence). Trimming removed 3 bases from V and 2 bases from J; junction bases left unmatched: 6. The DNA for the CDR3 is TGTGCCACCAGCAGGGGGACAGGTTGGGGCAATCAGCCCCAGCATTTT. Its protein product is CATSRGTGWGNQPQHF.

J is TRBJ1-1 and V is TRBV19; no clear D. V was pared by 10 bases and J by 4 bases, with 10 bases between. Germline-derived CDR1 and CDR2 are LNHDA and SQIVND (reference sequence). This CDR3 has 11 residues. The CDR3: CATAVSTEAFF. For the CDR3, the DNA is TGTGCCACCGCGGTGAGCACTGAAGCTTTCTTT.

This chain uses TRBV9 with TRBJ2-7; either TRBD1 or TRBD2 may supply D (5 bases each). Germline CDR1 SGDLS, CDR2 YYNGEE. The V end lost 8 bases, the J end lost 2 bases, and 23 bases lay between the germline ends. This CDR3 is built from 16 residues. The CDR3 DNA is TGTGCCAGGCCCAAAGGCCGGGACGGCAAGCCCTACGAGCAGTACTTC. It codes for CARPKGRDGKPYEQYF.

The rearrangement joins TRBV20-1 to TRBJ2-3; D gene ambiguous. The CDR3 has 11 residues. CDR1 and CDR2 (germline): DFQATT, SNEGSKA (reference sequence). V was shortened by 2 bases and J by 2 bases, with 2 bases between the two germline ends. The CDR3 here is CSARNTDTQYF. The CDR3 bases are TGCAGTGCTAGAAACACAGATACGCAGTATTTT.

CDR3 protein: CASSYPRLAFLNEQFF. The CDR3 nucleotides are TGTGCCAGCAGCTATCCGAGACTAGCGTTCCTTAATGAGCAGTTCTTC. The chain links TRBV11-2 to TRBJ2-1, with 8 nucleotides matching TRBD2. The CDR3 sequence is 16 residues long. Germline V CDR1 and CDR2: SGHAT, FQNNGV. V shed 4 bases, J shed 7 bases, and the junction held 12 bases outside the gene matches.

V gene TRBV6-1 combines with J gene TRBJ2-3; no clear D gene. V lost 3 bases and J lost 2, with 3 bases in between. There are 12 residues in the CDR3. Per the germline V gene, CDR1 is MNHNS and CDR2 is SASEGT. CDR3 sequence (DNA): TGTGCCAGCAGTGACAACACAGATACGCAGTATTTT. Its protein product is CASSDNTDTQYF.